This T cell receptor (beta chain) was captured in a study of blood T cell repertoires in COVID-19 (dated by TCRdb to the early 2020s). About the investigation overall: Collaborator samples came from the United States, Italy and Spain and covered acute and convalescent phases of COVID-19. The material from the prospective study consisted of cDNA or gDNA derived from T cells, B-cell-depleted T cells, or PBMCs. Subjects who had been exposed to COVID-19, were actively infected with it, or had recovered from it provided the deeply sampled blood TCRbeta repertoires that made up the dataset. The repertoires were made available in a free public database intended to serve as a resource for research on the immune response to SARS-CoV-2. Samples came from the ongoing ImmuneRACE study (first 160 participants) plus 1,254 subjects from 6 global collaborators. Sample metadata almost always included a de-identified subject ID, COVID-19 status, age in years and sex. Where available, HLA class I and class II types were taken from metadata supplied by the sample provider and were not determined by assay-based typing.

Concerning this clone itself: The antigen it recognizes is unknown. No base qualities exist here, and no much larger clone lies one base off it. This sample includes further DNA sequences coding for the same CDR3.

From the germline V gene, CDR1 is SGHTA and CDR2 is FQGNSA. There are 13 amino acids in the CDR3, from cysteine to phenylalanine inclusive. CDR3 DNA is the only sequence kept; it has 39 bases, read in frame from the first base. Relative to germline, V is 6 bases shorter and J is 2 bases shorter, with 10 bases between their ends. Study-level results and caveats: How much clinical and demographic metadata was included differed by source and by participant, and the metadata was provided uncurated.

TCRbeta CDR3 regions were amplified from genomic DNA using the immunoSEQ Assay, a bias-controlled multiplex PCR. In the authors' own workflow: The number of nucleated cells in each sample was estimated by amplification of reference gene primers within the assay. To quantify the absolute abundance of each unique TCRbeta CDR3 rearrangement, sequence reads were collapsed and filtered. Productive Simpson clonality was computed per sample as the square root of Simpson's diversity index over productive rearrangements. Imported from immuneACCESS, the table was reduced by TCRdb to in-frame sequences with V and J called. These copies leave out some clones; in studies compared against another copy, an unresolved V gene accounts for under half, and the cause of the remainder is not known. Clone size and V and J calls were adopted from that table, with D and trimming inferred from the DNA. The sample contains 300,000 to 400,000 clones, approximately 87% of them found a single time. The top ten clones comprise approximately 8.1% of the sample.

Another Seattle source contributed samples from volunteer blood donors who had recovered from COVID-19. Whole blood was collected in K2EDTA tubes by collaborating institutions according to the institutions' own protocols. Collaborator samples were shipped for TCRbeta analysis as frozen whole blood, isolated PBMCs, or DNA extracted from either sample type. Sequences were obtained from peripheral blood. The V and J genes are TRBV7-2 and TRBJ1-2; TRBD1 could be the D gene, as 5 bases match. The TCR sequence derives from a woman aged 45-59 years who had recovered from COVID-19. CDR3 protein: CASRSGQNYGYTF. The sequenced DNA is TGTGCCAGCAGATCCGGACAAAACTATGGCTACACCTTC.